What follows is one TCR beta chain and its context. This sample stems from a study of spatial heterogeneity in lung cancer. Across the study: Compared with alpha-chain sequences, beta-chain sequences were consistently detected in greater numbers.

Time point defined: sample taken at primary tumor resection. Sequencing of whole RNA from tumor, nontumor lung or frozen PBMC involved no sorting. Single TCR cDNA molecules each had their own unique molecular identifier. TCRdb processed the 5' RACE reads anew with MiXCR; each CDR3 protein has one entry. The sample includes 2,000 to 2,500 distinct CDR3 sequences, roughly 13% of them seen just once. The V gene end was trimmed by 3 bases and the J gene end by 9 bases; junction bases not matched to a gene: 6. The germline CDR1 and CDR2 sequences are SGHRS and YFSETQ. The CDR3 has 14 residues. Sequenced here: normal lung tissue next to the tumor, sampled at surgery. J is TRBJ2-1 and V is TRBV5-1; 10 bases are shared with TRBD2. This sequence was found in a female donor with early-stage non-small cell lung cancer. The CDR3 DNA reads TGCGCCAGCAGCTGGACTAGCGGCTTGCCTGAGCAGTTCTTC. This translates into CASSWTSGLPEQFF.